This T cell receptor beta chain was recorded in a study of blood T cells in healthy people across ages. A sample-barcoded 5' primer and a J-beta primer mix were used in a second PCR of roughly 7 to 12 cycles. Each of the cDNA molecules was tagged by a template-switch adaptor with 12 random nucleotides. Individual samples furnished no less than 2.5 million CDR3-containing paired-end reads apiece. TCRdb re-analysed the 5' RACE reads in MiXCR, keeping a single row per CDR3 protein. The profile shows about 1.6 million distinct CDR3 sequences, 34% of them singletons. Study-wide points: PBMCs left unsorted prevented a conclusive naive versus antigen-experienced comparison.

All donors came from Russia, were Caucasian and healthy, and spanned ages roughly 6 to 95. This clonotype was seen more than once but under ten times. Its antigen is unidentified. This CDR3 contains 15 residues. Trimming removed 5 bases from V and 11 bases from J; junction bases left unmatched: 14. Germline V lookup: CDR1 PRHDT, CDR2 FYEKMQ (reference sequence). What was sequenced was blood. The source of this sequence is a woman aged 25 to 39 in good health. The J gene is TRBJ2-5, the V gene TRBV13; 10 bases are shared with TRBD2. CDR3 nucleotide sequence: TGTGCCAGCAGCCCTAGCGGGAGAGGGGTCGATGAGCAGTACTTC. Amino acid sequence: CASSPSGRGVDEQYF.